The subject of this entry is one T cell receptor beta chain. Germline CDR1 reads MDHEN; CDR2 reads SYDVKM. The J segment lost 4 bases and the V segment lost 7 bases, leaving 14 bases of the junction unmatched. The CDR3 loop spans 16 amino acids. This record belongs to a study of shared clonotypes between healthy human individuals. The table came from immunoSEQ multiplex PCR; TCRdb's copy has only in-frame clones and leaves some out. The repertoire consists of more than 400,000 clones, with over 75% occurring once and the leading ten covering approximately 11%. This TCR derives from a woman in her thirties or forties in good health. Some clones in this sample may be carry-over from other donors' samples. Sequencing was carried out using PBMCs. J is TRBJ2-7 and V is TRBV28; 9 positions match TRBD2. The chain's CDR3 is CASTGIAGVIGYEQYF. In nucleotides, the CDR3 is TGTGCCAGCACGGGAATAGCGGGAGTAATAGGGTACGAGCAGTACTTC. Drawing the rest from reference TRBV28 and TRBJ2-7, the complete variable domain is DVKVTQSSRYLVKRTGEKVFLECVQDMDHENMFWYRQDPGLGLRLIYFSYDVKMKEKGDIPEGYSVSREKKERFSLILESASTNQTSMYLCASTGIAGVIGYEQYFGPGTRLTVT.